The 25 T cell receptor beta chains listed next were all sequenced from one sample in a study of post-analysis software for immune sequencing data. Whole-study findings and limits: In patients, TRBV5-6, TRBV5-1 and TRBV20-1 belonged to five or six TRBV segments found more frequently than in controls.

Unique molecular identifiers had been added to the TCR beta cDNA libraries. One entry per CDR3 protein, called by TCRdb with MiXCR from the PCR reads. The table records about 540,000 distinct CDR3 sequences, under 40% of them present only once. These receptors' antigens are unknown. The sample comprised blood. These receptor sequences come from a girl aged 2-17 years with multiple sclerosis.

CDR3 coding DNA: TGTGCCATCAGTGTGGTTAAACAAGAGACCCAGTACTTC. As protein: CAISVVKQETQYF. The chain couples TRBV10-3 to TRBJ2-5; no reliable D call. V dropped 4 bases and J dropped 2 bases, with 8 bases sitting between them. Germline V gene sequence: CDR1 ENHRY, CDR2 SYGVKD. CDR3 length: 13 amino acids.

This clonotype was seen a few times. The genes are TRBV5-1 and TRBJ1-1; D unresolved. The CDR3 is 17 amino acids. V lost 5 bases and J 1 base, leaving 21 bases between the germline ends. Germline V lookup: CDR1 SGHRS, CDR2 YFSETQ. The CDR3 region is CASSYKNVRQANTEAFF. In DNA, the CDR3 is TGCGCCAGCAGTTACAAGAACGTCCGGCAGGCGAACACTGAAGCTTTCTTT.

This clonotype was counted many times. CDR3 residues: CASSQDRGYNEQFF. CDR3 DNA sequence: TGCGCCAGCAGCCAAGATCGGGGATACAATGAGCAGTTCTTC. The chain has TRBV4-1 and TRBJ2-1; D is possibly TRBD2 (5 bases). Trimming stripped 0 bases from V and 4 bases from J, with 7 bases between. Germline V gene sequence: CDR1 MGHRA, CDR2 YSYEKL. This CDR3 contains 14 residues.

This clonotype was picked up a small number of times. The CDR3 loop reads CAISDGTGFNEKLFF. CDR3 DNA: TGTGCCATCAGTGACGGAACAGGCTTTAATGAAAAACTGTTTTTT. The chain links TRBV10-3 to TRBJ1-4, with D possibly matching TRBD1 (5 bases). The V gene's germline CDR1 is ENHRY and CDR2 SYGVKD. The CDR3 totals 15 residues. V dropped 3 bases and J dropped 4 bases, with 12 bases sitting between them.

The chain employs TRBV20-1 and TRBJ2-5; D not resolved. V shed 4 bases and J shed 4 bases, with 16 bases lying between them. Germline values: CDR1 DFQATT, CDR2 SNEGSKA (reference sequence). The CDR3 is 14 residues long. This CDR3 is CSAKSTPSRETQYF. CDR3 bases: TGCAGTGCTAAAAGTACCCCTTCGAGAGAGACCCAGTACTTC.

This clonotype was observed at least ten times. The gene calls are TRBV5-6 and TRBJ2-1; 8 bases map to TRBD1. CDR1 SGHDT and CDR2 YYEEEE come from the germline V gene. V lost 0 bases to trimming and J lost 1 base; unmatched junction nucleotides: 18. This CDR3 contains 21 residues. The CDR3 loop is CASSLAPGQASPTGSYNEQFF. The CDR3 DNA follows: TGTGCCAGCAGCTTGGCCCCGGGACAGGCTTCTCCAACGGGTTCCTACAATGAGCAGTTCTTC.

This clonotype has only one observation. At one end the junction does not follow the germline gene, possibly because of a read error. This rearrangement joins TRBV7-9 to TRBJ1-2; maybe TRBD1 (5 bases). In germline, CDR1 is SEHNR, CDR2 FQNEAQ (reference sequence). CDR3 size: 15 residues. The CDR3 nucleotides are TGTGCCAGCAGCTTAGAAGTAGGGGAGTACTATGGTTACACCTTC. Translated, it gives CASSLEVGEYYGYTF.

The J gene is TRBJ2-7, the V gene TRBV20-1, with 10 bases fitting TRBD1. The CDR3 is 13 residues long. Germline V gene data show CDR1 as DFQATT and CDR2 as SNEGSKA (reference sequence). Germline trimming cut 7 bases from V and 6 bases from J; bases unmatched to any gene: 9. The CDR3 is CSVPSGTGAEQYF. The CDR3 region has the DNA TGCAGTGTTCCCTCCGGGACAGGGGCCGAGCAGTACTTC.

Comment on this clonotype: Being one base from a much bigger clone, this may be a read error. V usage is TRBV5-1 and J usage is TRBJ1-2; TRBD1 matches 9 bases. The CDR3 runs to 13 residues. Germline V CDR1 and CDR2: SGHRS, YFSETQ. Germline trimming cut 4 bases from V and 3 bases from J; bases unmatched to any gene: 1. CDR3 coding DNA: TGCGCCAGCAGCGGGGACAGGGACTATGGCTACACCTTC. Translation gives CASSGDRDYGYTF. The entire variable domain, with the rest obtained from reference TRBV5-1 and TRBJ1-2, is as follows: KAGVTQTPRYLIKTRGQQVTLSCSPISGHRSVSWYQQTPGQGLQFLFEYFSETQRNKGNFPGRFSGRQFSNSRSEMNVSTLELGDSALYLCASSGDRDYGYTFGSGTRLTVV.

This clonotype was recorded a few times. A read error may be the cause here, since a much bigger clone is one base away. The chain joins TRBV6-1 to TRBJ2-1; D is unclear. The germline V gene has CDR1 MNHNS and CDR2 SASEGT. V dropped 1 base and J dropped 8 bases, with 12 bases sitting between them. This CDR3 is built from 14 residues. The CDR3 DNA follows: TGTGCCAGCAGTGAAGTCCCAGCCGGAGATGAGCAGTTCTTC. Encoded protein: CASSEVPAGDEQFF.

This rearrangement joins TRBV29-1 to TRBJ2-2, with D perhaps TRBD2 (5 bases). V was shortened by 4 bases and J by 0 bases, with 12 bases between the two germline ends. This CDR3 contains 15 residues. Germline loops: CDR1 SQVTM, CDR2 ANQGSEA. The CDR3 is CSVGGPVSNTGELFF. CDR3 DNA: TGCAGCGTTGGAGGGCCGGTCTCGAACACCGGGGAGCTGTTTTTT.

This clonotype appeared once. The chain combines TRBV7-9 with TRBJ2-3; 12 positions match TRBD2. The CDR3 is 18 residues long. Germline CDR1 and CDR2: SEHNR and FQNEAQ (reference sequence). The trim removed 5 bases at V and 5 bases at J, leaving 14 bases unmatched. CDR3 amino acids: CASSNSPGLAGRRDTQYF. CDR3 bases: TGTGCCAGCAGCAATTCCCCGGGACTAGCGGGTCGAAGAGATACGCAGTATTTT. Filled out from reference TRBV7-9 and TRBJ2-3, the complete variable domain reads DTGVSQNPRHKITKRGQNVTFRCDPISEHNRLYWYRQTLGQGPEFLTYFQNEAQLEKSRLLSDRFSAERPKGSFSTLEIQRTEQGDSAMYLCASSNSPGLAGRRDTQYFGPGTRLTVL.

V and J are TRBV20-1 and TRBJ2-3; 7 nucleotides match TRBD1. The ends lost 3 bases at V and 4 bases at J; junction bases unmatched: 10. Germline assignment: CDR1 DFQATT and CDR2 SNEGSKA (reference sequence). The CDR3 length is 15 residues. The CDR3 DNA is TGCAGTGCTAGGACCGAGGGGGCGTTAGCAGATACGCAGTATTTT. Its protein is CSARTEGALADTQYF.

V gene TRBV29-1 combines with J gene TRBJ1-2; 8 nucleotides line up with TRBD1. Unmatched junction bases numbered 3, after V lost 4 bases and J lost 2 bases. The germline V gene encodes CDR1 SQVTM and CDR2 ANQGSEA. This CDR3 region has 13 residues. The CDR3 sequence is CSVVRGLNYGYTF. CDR3 coding DNA: TGCAGCGTTGTCAGGGGGCTGAACTATGGCTACACCTTC.

This clonotype was observed a few times. The genes are TRBV4-2 and TRBJ2-7; D assignment may be TRBD1 or TRBD2 (5 bases each). The V end was cut by 3 bases, the J end by 2 bases, with 8 bases between. Germline V CDR1 and CDR2: LGHNA, YNFKEQ. The CDR3 is 13 amino acids. CDR3 sequence: CASSQGETYEQYF. In nucleotides, the CDR3 is TGTGCCAGCAGCCAGGGGGAGACCTACGAGCAGTACTTC.

In its sample, this clonotype was seen a few times. The chain links TRBV15 to TRBJ1-1; TRBD1 matches 7 bases. V trimming: 6 bases; J trimming: 6 bases; junction bases outside the gene matches: 7. This CDR3 is 13 amino acids long. Germline CDR1 LNHNV, CDR2 YYDKDF (reference sequence). CDR3 nucleotides: TGTGCCACCAGAAGGACAGGAAGGGCTGAAGCTTTCTTT. This sequence encodes CATRRTGRAEAFF.

This clonotype was found a few times. The chain uses TRBV6-6 and TRBJ1-5; the D is unclear. The V gene lost 0 bases and the J gene lost 0 bases, with 3 bases spanning the gap. Germline CDR1 is MNHNY and CDR2 is SVGAGI (reference sequence). CDR3 size: 14 residues. CDR3 coding DNA: TGTGCCAGCAGTTACTCAGGTAGCAATCAGCCCCAGCATTTT. Protein sequence: CASSYSGSNQPQHF.

A few counts support this clonotype. The chain employs TRBV5-1 and TRBJ2-5; 7 bases fit TRBD2. Germline CDR1 reads SGHRS; CDR2 reads YFSETQ. Trimming at V came to 3 bases and at J to 3 bases, leaving 5 bases not matched to a gene. The CDR3 has 14 residues. The CDR3, as DNA: TGCGCCAGCAGCTGGGCCGGACTAGAAGAGACCCAGTACTTC. This sequence encodes CASSWAGLEETQYF.

This clonotype showed up just a few times. The V and J genes are TRBV10-3 and TRBJ2-7; D uncertain. The CDR3 covers 13 residues. Germline CDR1 is ENHRY and CDR2 is SYGVKD. Trimming stripped 3 bases from V and 4 bases from J, with 10 bases between. The CDR3 loop reads CAISESQSYEQYF. CDR3 bases: TGTGCCATCAGTGAATCTCAATCGTACGAGCAGTACTTC.

The chain carries TRBV20-1 and TRBJ2-7; unclear D gene. The germline V gene has CDR1 DFQATT and CDR2 SNEGSKA (reference sequence). The CDR3 contains 13 residues. V lost 7 bases and J 3 bases, leaving 16 bases between the germline ends. CDR3 nucleotide sequence: TGCAGTGTCCCGTCGATCCCCCTCTACGAGCAGTACTTC. It is translated as CSVPSIPLYEQYF.

In its sample, this clonotype was seen a few times. This chain uses TRBV11-2 with TRBJ2-7; D not certain. Germline CDR1 is SGHAT and CDR2 is FQNNGV. This CDR3 has 14 residues. The V and J ends lost 1 base and 2 bases respectively, with 9 bases between them. The CDR3 region has the DNA TGTGCCAGCAGCTTAGGGGTAATCACCTACGAGCAGTACTTC. It translates to CASSLGVITYEQYF.

The genes are TRBV7-2 and TRBJ2-1; 8 nucleotides agree with TRBD1. Germline V gives CDR1 SGHTA, CDR2 FQGNSA. V shed 3 bases and J 7 bases; nucleotides not matched to a gene: 5. This CDR3 comprises 14 residues. The CDR3 sequence: CASSFDRGLNEQFF. DNA of the CDR3: TGTGCCAGCAGCTTCGACAGGGGTCTAAATGAGCAGTTCTTC.

This clonotype was found a few times. The chain combines TRBV6-2 or TRBV6-3 with TRBJ1-1, with D uncertain. The germline CDR1 and CDR2 sequences are MNHEY and SVGEGT. V lost 4 bases and J 10 bases, leaving 16 bases between the germline ends. CDR3 length equals 13 residues. CDR3 sequence reads: CASSSTGASRAFF. The DNA for the CDR3 is TGTGCCAGCAGTTCTACCGGTGCGAGTCGAGCTTTCTTT.

The chain uses TRBV6-5 and TRBJ1-2; 7 bases are shared with TRBD1. The V gene end was trimmed by 5 bases and the J gene end by 2 bases; junction bases not matched to a gene: 11. CDR1 is MNHEY and CDR2 is SVGAGI in the germline V gene. The CDR3 covers 16 residues. This chain's CDR3 is CASSRQGKTTNYGYTF. The DNA of the CDR3 is TGTGCCAGCAGTCGACAGGGCAAGACCACAAACTATGGCTACACCTTC.

This clonotype was seen a handful of times. The V gene is TRBV7-2, the J gene TRBJ1-2; tentatively, D is TRBD1 (6 bases). With 5 bases removed from V and 4 bases from J, the gap between germline ends came to 17 bases. Germline V gene lookup returns CDR1 SGHTA and CDR2 FQGNSA. This CDR3 spans 15 amino acids. The chain's CDR3 is CASSPGQTFSYGYTF. CDR3 DNA sequence: TGTGCCAGCAGCCCCGGACAGACCTTCTCCTATGGCTACACCTTC.